A selection of T cell receptor beta chains follows, all from one sample in a study of T cells in Graves' hyperthyroidism and ophthalmopathy. Using its own MiXCR run on the multiplex PCR reads, TCRdb lists one record per CDR3 protein. The sample has some 400,000 distinct CDR3 sequences, roughly 14% seen once. Specimen: blood. The receptors here all came from an older woman with Graves' hyperthyroidism. The CDR3 runs from the conserved cysteine through the conserved F or W. The order of the fields is clone size, J gene, V gene, D gene, CDR3 protein, CDR3 DNA. The D gene is left open where the match is weak. Expanded clones are given a class, and other clones once, few, many or no size at all.

many | TRBJ1-2 | TRBV5-4 | - | CASSNLDRNYGYTF | TGTGCCAGCAGCAATTTGGACAGAAACTATGGCTACACCTTC
- | TRBJ2-2 | TRBV20-1 | TRBD2 | CSARGTRASGVTGELFF | TGCAGTGCTAGAGGAACCAGGGCTAGCGGAGTGACCGGGGAGCTGTTTTTT
- | TRBJ2-7 | TRBV7-2 | TRBD2 | CASSYSGPVMHEQYF | TGTGCCAGCAGCTATAGCGGGCCGGTCATGCACGAGCAGTACTTC
- | TRBJ2-5 | TRBV5-1 | - | CASSSGTLKETQYF | TGCGCCAGCAGCTCAGGGACTCTAAAAGAGACCCAGTACTTC
few | TRBJ2-3 | TRBV5-1 | TRBD2 | CASSLEGLAGRRQYF | TGCGCCAGCAGCTTGGAGGGACTAGCGGGGCGAAGGCAGTATTTT
many | TRBJ2-2 | TRBV5-1 | - | CASSWWTRDTGELFF | TGCGCCAGCAGCTGGTGGACGAGGGACACCGGGGAGCTGTTTTTT
- | TRBJ2-1 | TRBV30 | TRBD2 | CAWSPETGLDNEQFF | TGTGCCTGGAGTCCTGAGACGGGACTAGACAATGAGCAGTTCTTC
- | TRBJ1-2 | TRBV29-1 | TRBD1 | CSVSDRGEGYTF | TGCAGCGTCAGCGACAGGGGCGAGGGCTACACCTTC
many | TRBJ2-1 | TRBV24-1 | - | CATSEAGGRNEQFF | TGTGCCACCAGTGAAGCAGGGGGGCGTAATGAGCAGTTCTTC
- | TRBJ1-2 | TRBV5-6 | TRBD1 | CASSPAQGFYGYTF | TGTGCCAGCAGCCCCGCACAGGGGTTTTATGGCTACACCTTC
many | TRBJ2-5 | TRBV7-9 | - | CASSPGPILETQYF | TGTGCCAGCAGCCCCGGGCCCATCTTAGAGACCCAGTACTTC
once | TRBJ2-1 | TRBV5-6 | TRBD2 | CASSLGWSTSGSFKQFF | TGTGCCAGCAGCTTGGGGTGGTCGACTAGCGGGAGTTTTAAGCAGTTCTTC
many | TRBJ2-5 | TRBV12-3/TRBV12-4 | - | CASSWYGQETQYF | TGTGCCAGCAGTTGGTACGGCCAAGAGACCCAGTACTTC
many | TRBJ1-1 | TRBV28 | - | CASSRPFTEAFF | TGTGCCAGCAGTCGACCCTTCACTGAAGCTTTCTTT
many | TRBJ1-1 | TRBV7-6 | TRBD1 | CASSLVQGQVLNTEAFF | TGTGCCAGCAGCTTAGTACAAGGACAGGTGTTGAACACTGAAGCTTTCTTT
many | TRBJ2-7 | TRBV11-3 | TRBD1 | CASRGQGTYEQYF | TGTGCCAGCAGGGGACAGGGAACCTACGAGCAGTACTTC